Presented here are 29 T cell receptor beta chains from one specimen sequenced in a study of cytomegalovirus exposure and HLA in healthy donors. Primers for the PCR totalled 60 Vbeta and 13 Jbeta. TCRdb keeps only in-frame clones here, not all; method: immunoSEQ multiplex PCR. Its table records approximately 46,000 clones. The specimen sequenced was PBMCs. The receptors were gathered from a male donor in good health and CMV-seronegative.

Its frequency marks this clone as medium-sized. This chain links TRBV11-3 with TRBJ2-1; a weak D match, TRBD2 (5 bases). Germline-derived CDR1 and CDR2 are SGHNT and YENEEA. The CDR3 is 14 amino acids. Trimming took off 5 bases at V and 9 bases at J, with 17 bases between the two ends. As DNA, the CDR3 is TGTGCCAGCAGCAATTCAGCGGCCACGGGTGAGCAGTTCTTC. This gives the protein CASSNSAATGEQFF.

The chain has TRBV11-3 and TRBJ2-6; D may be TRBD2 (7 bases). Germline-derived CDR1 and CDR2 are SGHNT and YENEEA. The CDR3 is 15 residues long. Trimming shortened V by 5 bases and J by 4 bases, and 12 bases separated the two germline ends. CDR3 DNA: TGTGCCAGCAGCGGGAGGGGGTACGGGGCCAACGTCCTGACTTTC. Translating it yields CASSGRGYGANVLTF.

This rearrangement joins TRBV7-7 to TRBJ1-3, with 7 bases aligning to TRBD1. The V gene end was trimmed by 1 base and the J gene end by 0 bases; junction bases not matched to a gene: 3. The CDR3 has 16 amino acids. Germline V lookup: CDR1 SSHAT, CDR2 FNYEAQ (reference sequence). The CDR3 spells CASSLEQGSSGNTIYF. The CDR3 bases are TGTGCCAGCAGCTTAGAACAGGGGAGCTCTGGAAACACCATATATTTT.

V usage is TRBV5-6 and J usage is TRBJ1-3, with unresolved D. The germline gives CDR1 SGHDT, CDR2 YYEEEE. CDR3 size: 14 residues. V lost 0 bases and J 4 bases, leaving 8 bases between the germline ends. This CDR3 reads CASSLGQAGNTIYF. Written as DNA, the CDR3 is TGTGCCAGCAGCTTGGGCCAGGCCGGAAACACCATATATTTT.

The CDR3 sequence is CASSLVASGYEQYF. CDR3 DNA sequence: TGTGCCAGCAGCTTGGTGGCTAGCGGCTACGAGCAGTACTTC. The rearrangement links TRBV5-8 to TRBJ2-7, with 7 bases fitting TRBD2. Germline loops: CDR1 SGHTS, CDR2 YDEGEE. The CDR3 has 14 amino acids. The trim removed 0 bases at V and 3 bases at J, leaving 3 bases unmatched.

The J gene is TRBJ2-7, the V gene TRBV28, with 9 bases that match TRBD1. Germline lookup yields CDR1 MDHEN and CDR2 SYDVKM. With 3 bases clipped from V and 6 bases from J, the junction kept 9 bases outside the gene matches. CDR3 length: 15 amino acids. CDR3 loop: CASSFLGTGSVEQYF. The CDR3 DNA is TGTGCCAGCAGTTTTCTCGGGACAGGGTCCGTCGAGCAGTACTTC.

CDR3 bases: TGTGCCAGCAGCTTAGCGCAGGGACTAAACGAGCAGTACTTC. Translating it yields CASSLAQGLNEQYF. The chain is built from TRBV7-6 and TRBJ2-5; 7 positions match TRBD2. The J call may be faulty, since TRBJ2-7 better matches the DNA end. CDR3 length: 14 residues. Germline V gives CDR1 SGHVS, CDR2 FNYEAQ.

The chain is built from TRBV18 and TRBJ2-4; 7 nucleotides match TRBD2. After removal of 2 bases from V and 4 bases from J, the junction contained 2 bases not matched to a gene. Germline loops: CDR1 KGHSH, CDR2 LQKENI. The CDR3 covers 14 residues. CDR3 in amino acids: CASSPGGGKNIQYF. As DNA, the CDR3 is TGTGCCAGCTCACCAGGGGGGGGGAAAAACATTCAGTACTTC.

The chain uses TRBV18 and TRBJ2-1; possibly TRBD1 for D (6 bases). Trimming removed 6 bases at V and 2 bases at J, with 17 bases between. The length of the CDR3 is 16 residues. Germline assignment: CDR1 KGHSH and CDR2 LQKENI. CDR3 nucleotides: TGTGCCAGCTCGCAGACAGGTTATTATCCCTACAATGAGCAGTTCTTC. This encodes CASSQTGYYPYNEQFF.

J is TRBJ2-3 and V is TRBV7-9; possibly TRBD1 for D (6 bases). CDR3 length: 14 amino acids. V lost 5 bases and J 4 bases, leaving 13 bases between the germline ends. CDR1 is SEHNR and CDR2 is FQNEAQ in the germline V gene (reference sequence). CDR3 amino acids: CASSLSTGSDTQYF. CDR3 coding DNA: TGTGCCAGCAGCCTCTCCACAGGGTCAGATACGCAGTATTTT.

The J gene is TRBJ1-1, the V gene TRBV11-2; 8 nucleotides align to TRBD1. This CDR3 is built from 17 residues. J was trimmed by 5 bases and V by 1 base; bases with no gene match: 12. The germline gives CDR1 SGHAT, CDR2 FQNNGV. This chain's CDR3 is CASSLAAPGGPGTEAFF. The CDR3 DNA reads TGTGCCAGCAGCTTAGCTGCTCCAGGGGGCCCGGGGACTGAAGCTTTCTTT. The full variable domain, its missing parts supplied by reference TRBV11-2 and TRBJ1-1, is EAGVAQSPRYKIIEKRQSVAFWCNPISGHATLYWYQQILGQGPKLLIQFQNNGVVDDSQLPKDRFSAERLKGVDSTLKIQPAKLEDSAVYLCASSLAAPGGPGTEAFFGQGTRLTVV.

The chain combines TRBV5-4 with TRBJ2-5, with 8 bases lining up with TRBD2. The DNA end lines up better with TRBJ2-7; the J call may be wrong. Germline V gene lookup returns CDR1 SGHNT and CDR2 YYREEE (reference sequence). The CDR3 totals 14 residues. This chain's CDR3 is CASSLSGSRYEQYF. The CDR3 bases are TGTGCCAGCAGCTTAAGCGGGAGTAGGTACGAGCAGTACTTC.

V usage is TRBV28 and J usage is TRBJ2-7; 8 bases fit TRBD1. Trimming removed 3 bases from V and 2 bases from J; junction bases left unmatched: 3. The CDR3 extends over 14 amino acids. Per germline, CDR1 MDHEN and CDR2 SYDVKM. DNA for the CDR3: TGTGCCAGCAGTTTCCTACAGGGGGCCTACGAGCAGTACTTC. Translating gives CASSFLQGAYEQYF.

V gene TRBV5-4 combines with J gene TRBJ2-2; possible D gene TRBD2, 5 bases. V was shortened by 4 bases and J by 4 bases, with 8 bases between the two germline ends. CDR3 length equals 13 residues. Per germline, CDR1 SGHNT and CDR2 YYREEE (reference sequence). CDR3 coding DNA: TGTGCCAGCAGCCGGACTGGCACCGGGGAGCTGTTTTTT. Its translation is CASSRTGTGELFF.

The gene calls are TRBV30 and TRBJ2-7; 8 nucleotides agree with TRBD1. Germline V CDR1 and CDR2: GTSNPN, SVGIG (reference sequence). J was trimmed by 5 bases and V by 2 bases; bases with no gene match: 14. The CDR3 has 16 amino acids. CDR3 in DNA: TGTGCCTGGAGTCCCCCGGACAGGGCCTCCGCCAACGAGCAGTACTTC. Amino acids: CAWSPPDRASANEQYF.

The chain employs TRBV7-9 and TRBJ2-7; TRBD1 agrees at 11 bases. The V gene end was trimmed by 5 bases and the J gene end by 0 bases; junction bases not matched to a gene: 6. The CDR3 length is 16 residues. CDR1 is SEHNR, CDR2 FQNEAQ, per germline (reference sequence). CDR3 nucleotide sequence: TGTGCCAGCAGCCAGACCGGGACAGGGGGCTCCTACGAGCAGTACTTC. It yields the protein CASSQTGTGGSYEQYF.

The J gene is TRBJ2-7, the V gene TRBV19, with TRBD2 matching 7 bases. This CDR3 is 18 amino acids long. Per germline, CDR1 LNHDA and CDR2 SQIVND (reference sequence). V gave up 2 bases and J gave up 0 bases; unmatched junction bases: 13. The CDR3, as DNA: TGTGCCAGTAGTATAAGAGGACTAGGGGCAGGCCACTCCTACGAGCAGTACTTC. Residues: CASSIRGLGAGHSYEQYF.

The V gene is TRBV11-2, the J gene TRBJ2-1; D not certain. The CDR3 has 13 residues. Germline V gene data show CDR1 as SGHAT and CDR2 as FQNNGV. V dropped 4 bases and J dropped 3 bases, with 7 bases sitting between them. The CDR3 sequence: CASSSLYYNEQFF. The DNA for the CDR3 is TGTGCCAGCAGCTCCCTTTACTACAATGAGCAGTTCTTC.

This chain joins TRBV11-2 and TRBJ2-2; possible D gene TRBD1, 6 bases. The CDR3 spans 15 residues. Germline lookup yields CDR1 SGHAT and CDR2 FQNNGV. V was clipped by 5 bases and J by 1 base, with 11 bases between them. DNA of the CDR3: TGTGCCAGCAGCAAAATACAGGGGAACACCGGGGAGCTGTTTTTT. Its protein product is CASSKIQGNTGELFF.

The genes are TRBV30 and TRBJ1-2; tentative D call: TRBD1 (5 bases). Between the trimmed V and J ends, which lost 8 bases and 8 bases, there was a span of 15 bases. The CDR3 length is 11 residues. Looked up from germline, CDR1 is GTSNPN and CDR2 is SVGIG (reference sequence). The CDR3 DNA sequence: TGTGCCAGGGAAAGGGGATACGGCTACACCTTC. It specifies CARERGYGYTF.

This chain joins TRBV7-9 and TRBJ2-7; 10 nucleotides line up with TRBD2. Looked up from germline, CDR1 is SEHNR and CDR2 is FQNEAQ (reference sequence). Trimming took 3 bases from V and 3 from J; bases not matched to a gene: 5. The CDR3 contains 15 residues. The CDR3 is CASSLSSGSFYEQYF. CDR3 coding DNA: TGTGCCAGCAGCTTGTCTAGCGGGAGCTTCTACGAGCAGTACTTC.

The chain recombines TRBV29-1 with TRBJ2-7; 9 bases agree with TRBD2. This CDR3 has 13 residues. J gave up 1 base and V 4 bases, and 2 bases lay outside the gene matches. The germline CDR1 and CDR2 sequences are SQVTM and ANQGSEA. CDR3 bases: TGCAGCGTTGGACTAGCGGTGTCCTACGAGCAGTACTTC. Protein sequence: CSVGLAVSYEQYF.

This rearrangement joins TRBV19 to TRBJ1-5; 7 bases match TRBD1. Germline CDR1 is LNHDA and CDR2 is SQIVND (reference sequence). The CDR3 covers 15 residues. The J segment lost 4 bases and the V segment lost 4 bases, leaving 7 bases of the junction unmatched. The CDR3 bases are TGTGCCAGTAGTACGGACAGGAGGGATAATCAGCCCCAGCATTTT. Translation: CASSTDRRDNQPQHF.

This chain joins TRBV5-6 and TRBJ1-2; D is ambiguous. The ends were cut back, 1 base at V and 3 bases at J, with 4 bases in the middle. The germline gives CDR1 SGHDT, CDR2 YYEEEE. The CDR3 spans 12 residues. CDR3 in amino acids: CASSLTDYGYTF. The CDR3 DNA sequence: TGTGCCAGCAGCTTGACGGACTATGGCTACACCTTC.

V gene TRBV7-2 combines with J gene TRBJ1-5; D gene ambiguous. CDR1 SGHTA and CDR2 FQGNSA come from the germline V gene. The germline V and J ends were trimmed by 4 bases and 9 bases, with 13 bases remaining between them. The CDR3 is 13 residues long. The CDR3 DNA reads TGTGCCAGCAGCTCGGACGGCGGAGGGCCCCAGCATTTT. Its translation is CASSSDGGGPQHF. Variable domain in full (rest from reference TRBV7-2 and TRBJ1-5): GAGVSQSPSNKVTEKGKDVELRCDPISGHTALYWYRQSLGQGLEFLIYFQGNSAPDKSGLPSDRFSAERTGGSVSTLTIQRTQQEDSAVYLCASSSDGGGPQHFGDGTRLSIL.

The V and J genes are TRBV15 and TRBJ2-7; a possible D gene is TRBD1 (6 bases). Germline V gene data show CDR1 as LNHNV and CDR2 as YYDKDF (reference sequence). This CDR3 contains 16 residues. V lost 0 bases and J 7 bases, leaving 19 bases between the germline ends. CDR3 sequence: CATSRELRTAAWEQYF. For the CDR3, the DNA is TGTGCCACCAGCAGAGAGCTACGGACAGCCGCTTGGGAGCAGTACTTC.

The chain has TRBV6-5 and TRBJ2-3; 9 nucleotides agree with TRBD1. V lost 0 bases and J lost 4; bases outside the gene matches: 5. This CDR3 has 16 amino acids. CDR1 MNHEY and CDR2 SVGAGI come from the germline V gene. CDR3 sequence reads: CASSYSGTGSADTQYF. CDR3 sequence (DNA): TGTGCCAGCAGTTACTCCGGGACAGGGAGCGCAGATACGCAGTATTTT.

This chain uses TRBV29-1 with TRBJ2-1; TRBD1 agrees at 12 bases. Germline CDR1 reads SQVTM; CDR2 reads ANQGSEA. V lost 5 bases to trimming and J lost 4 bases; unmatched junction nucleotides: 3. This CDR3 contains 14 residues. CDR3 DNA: TGCAGCGTTCAGGGACAGGGGGCTTACAATGAGCAGTTCTTC. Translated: CSVQGQGAYNEQFF.

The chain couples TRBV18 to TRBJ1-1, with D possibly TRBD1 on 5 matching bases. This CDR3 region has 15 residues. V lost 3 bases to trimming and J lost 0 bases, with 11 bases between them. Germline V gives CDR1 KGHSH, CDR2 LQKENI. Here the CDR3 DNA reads TGTGCCAGCTCACCCTTGGGGCAGATGAACACTGAAGCTTTCTTT. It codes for CASSPLGQMNTEAFF.